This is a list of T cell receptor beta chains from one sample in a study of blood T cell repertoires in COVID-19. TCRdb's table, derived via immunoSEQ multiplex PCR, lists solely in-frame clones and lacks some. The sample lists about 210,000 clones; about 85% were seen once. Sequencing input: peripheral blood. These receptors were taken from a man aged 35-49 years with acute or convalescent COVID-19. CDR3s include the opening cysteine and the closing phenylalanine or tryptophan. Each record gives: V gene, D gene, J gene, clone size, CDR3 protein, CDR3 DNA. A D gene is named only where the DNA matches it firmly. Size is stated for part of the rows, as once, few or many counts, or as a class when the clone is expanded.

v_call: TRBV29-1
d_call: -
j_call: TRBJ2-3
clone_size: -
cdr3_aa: CSATPGQLSTDTQYF
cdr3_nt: TGCAGCGCCACCCCTGGGCAACTGAGCACAGATACGCAGTATTTT

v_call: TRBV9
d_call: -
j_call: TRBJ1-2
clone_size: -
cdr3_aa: CASSVAVRDLDGYTF
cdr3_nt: TGTGCCAGCAGCGTAGCAGTCCGGGACTTGGATGGCTACACCTTC

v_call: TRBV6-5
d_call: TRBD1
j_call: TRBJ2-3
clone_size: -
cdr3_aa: CASSYHRTGGDTQYF
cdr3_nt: TGTGCCAGCAGTTACCATCGGACAGGGGGTGATACGCAGTATTTT

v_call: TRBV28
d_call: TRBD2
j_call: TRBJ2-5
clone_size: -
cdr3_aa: CASSLYAGGRKKTQYF
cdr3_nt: TGTGCCAGCAGTTTATACGCGGGAGGGCGGAAAAAGACCCAGTACTTC

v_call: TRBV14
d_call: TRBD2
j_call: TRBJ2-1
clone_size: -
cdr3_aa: CASSPLAGVLYNEQFF
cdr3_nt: TGTGCCAGCAGCCCCCTAGCGGGAGTACTATACAATGAGCAGTTCTTC

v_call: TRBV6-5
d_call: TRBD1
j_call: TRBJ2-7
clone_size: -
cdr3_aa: CATRRDRSYEQYF
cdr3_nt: TGTGCCACCAGACGGGACAGGTCCTACGAGCAGTACTTC

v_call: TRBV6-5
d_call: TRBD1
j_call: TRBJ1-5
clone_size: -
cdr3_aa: CASSFSTGGNQPQHF
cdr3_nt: TGTGCCAGCAGTTTCTCGACAGGGGGGAATCAGCCCCAGCATTTT

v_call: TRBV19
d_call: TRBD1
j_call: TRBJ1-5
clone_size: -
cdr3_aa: CASSITGTGSNQPQHF
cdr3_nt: TGTGCCAGTAGTATAACCGGGACAGGGAGCAATCAGCCCCAGCATTTT

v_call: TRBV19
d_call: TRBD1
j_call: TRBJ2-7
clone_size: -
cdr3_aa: CASSISAGTGYYEQYF
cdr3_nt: TGTGCCAGTAGTATATCGGCCGGGACAGGGTACTACGAGCAGTACTTC

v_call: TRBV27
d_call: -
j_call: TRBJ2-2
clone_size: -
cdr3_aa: CASSLEGPTNTGELFF
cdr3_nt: TGTGCCAGCAGTTTAGAGGGCCCCACGAACACCGGGGAGCTGTTTTTT

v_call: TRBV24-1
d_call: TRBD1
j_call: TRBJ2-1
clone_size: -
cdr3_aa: CATTPGQPYNEQFF
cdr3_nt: TGTGCCACCACTCCGGGACAGCCGTACAATGAGCAGTTCTTC

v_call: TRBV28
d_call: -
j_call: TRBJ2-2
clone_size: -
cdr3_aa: CASLVTNTGELFF
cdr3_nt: TGTGCCAGCCTTGTCACAAACACCGGGGAGCTGTTTTTT

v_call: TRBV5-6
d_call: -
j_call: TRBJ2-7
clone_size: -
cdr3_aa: CASSFSSSPPHEQYF
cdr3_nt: TGTGCCAGCAGCTTCTCGAGTTCCCCCCCACACGAGCAGTACTTC

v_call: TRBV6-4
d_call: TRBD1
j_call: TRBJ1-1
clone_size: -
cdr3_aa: CASRETGMNTEAFF
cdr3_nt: TGTGCCAGCAGGGAGACAGGGATGAACACTGAAGCTTTCTTT

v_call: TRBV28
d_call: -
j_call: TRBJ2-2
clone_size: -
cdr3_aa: CASSLERRHTGELFF
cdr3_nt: TGTGCCAGCAGTTTAGAGAGGAGGCACACCGGGGAGCTGTTTTTT

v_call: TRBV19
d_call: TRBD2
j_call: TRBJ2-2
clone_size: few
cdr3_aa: CASSASSGNLAGITGELFF
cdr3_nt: TGTGCCAGTAGTGCCTCTTCCGGGAACCTAGCGGGAATTACCGGGGAGCTGTTTTTT

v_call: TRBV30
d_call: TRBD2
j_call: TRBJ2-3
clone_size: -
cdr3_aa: CAWSRAGRNTDTQYF
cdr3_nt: TGTGCCTGGAGTAGAGCGGGGAGAAACACAGATACGCAGTATTTT

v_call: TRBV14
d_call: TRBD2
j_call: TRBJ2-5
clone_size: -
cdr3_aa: CASSQETLAGGDQETQYF
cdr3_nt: TGTGCCAGCAGCCAAGAAACCCTAGCGGGAGGGGACCAAGAGACCCAGTACTTC

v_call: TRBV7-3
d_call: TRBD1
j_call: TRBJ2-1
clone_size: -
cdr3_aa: CASSRDRGVSYNEQFF
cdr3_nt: TGTGCCAGCAGCCGGGACAGGGGAGTATCTTACAATGAGCAGTTCTTC

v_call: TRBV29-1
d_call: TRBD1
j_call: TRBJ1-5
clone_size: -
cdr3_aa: CSVVQGVGQPQHF
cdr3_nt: TGCAGCGTTGTGCAGGGGGTAGGCCAGCCCCAGCATTTT

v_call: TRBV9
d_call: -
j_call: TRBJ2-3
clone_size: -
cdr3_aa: CASSPLGAYTDTQYF
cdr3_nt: TGTGCCAGCAGCCCATTAGGGGCGTACACAGATACGCAGTATTTT

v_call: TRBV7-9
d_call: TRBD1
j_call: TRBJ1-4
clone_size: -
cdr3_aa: CASSRFQGASTEKLFF
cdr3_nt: TGTGCCAGCAGCAGATTTCAGGGGGCCTCGACTGAAAAACTGTTTTTT

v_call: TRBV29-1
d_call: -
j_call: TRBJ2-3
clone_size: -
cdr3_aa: CSVARDTQYF
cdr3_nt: TGCAGCGTTGCCAGAGATACGCAGTATTTT

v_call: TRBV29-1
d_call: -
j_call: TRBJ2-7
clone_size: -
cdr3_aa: CSVEDRTQEAYEQYF
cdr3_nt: TGCAGCGTTGAAGATCGGACGCAGGAGGCCTACGAGCAGTACTTC

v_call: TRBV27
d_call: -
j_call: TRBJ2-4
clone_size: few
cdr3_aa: CASSLRRQGGNIQYF
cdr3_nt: TGTGCCAGCAGTTTGCGGAGACAGGGAGGAAACATTCAGTACTTC

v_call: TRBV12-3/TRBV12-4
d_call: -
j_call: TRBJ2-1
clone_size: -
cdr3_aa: CASSWGDYNEQFF
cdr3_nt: TGTGCCAGCTCATGGGGGGATTACAATGAGCAGTTCTTC

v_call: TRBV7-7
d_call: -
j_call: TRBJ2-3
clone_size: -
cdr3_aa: CASSLGPDSTDTQYF
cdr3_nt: TGTGCCAGCAGCTTAGGTCCAGATAGCACAGATACGCAGTATTTT

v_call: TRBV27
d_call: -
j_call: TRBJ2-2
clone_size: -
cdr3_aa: CASSSLRTGELFF
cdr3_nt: TGTGCCAGCAGTTCCCTACGCACCGGGGAGCTGTTTTTT

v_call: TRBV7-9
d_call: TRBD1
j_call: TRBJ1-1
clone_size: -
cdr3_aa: CASSPAGAGGMNTEAFF
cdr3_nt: TGTGCCAGCAGTCCAGCGGGCGCAGGGGGAATGAACACTGAAGCTTTCTTT

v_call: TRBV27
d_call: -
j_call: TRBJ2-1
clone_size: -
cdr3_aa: CASSLSVPGAKNEQFF
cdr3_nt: TGTGCCAGCAGTTTATCGGTCCCAGGGGCTAAAAATGAGCAGTTCTTC

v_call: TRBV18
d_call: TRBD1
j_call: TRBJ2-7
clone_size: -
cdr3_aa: CASSLGQDRDEQYF
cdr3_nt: TGTGCCAGCTCTCTCGGACAGGATCGCGACGAGCAGTACTTC

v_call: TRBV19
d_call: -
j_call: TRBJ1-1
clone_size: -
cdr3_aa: CASKDTWFMNTEAFF
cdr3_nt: TGTGCCAGTAAGGACACATGGTTTATGAACACTGAAGCTTTCTTT

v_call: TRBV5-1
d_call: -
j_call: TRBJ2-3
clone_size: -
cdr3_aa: CASREQAGLNTQYF
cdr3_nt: TGCGCCAGCAGGGAACAGGCAGGCTTGAATACGCAGTATTTT

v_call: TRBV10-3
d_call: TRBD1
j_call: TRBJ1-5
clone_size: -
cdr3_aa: CAISERQGADQPQHF
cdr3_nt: TGTGCCATCAGTGAGCGGCAGGGGGCCGATCAGCCCCAGCATTTT

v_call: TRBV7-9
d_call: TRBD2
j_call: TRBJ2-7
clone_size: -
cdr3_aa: CASSQGTSLYEQYF
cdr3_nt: TGTGCCAGCAGCCAGGGGACTAGCTTGTACGAGCAGTACTTC

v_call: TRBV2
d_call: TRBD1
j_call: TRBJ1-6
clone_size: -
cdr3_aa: CASSRQGAPNSPLHF
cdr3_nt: TGTGCCAGCAGCCGACAGGGGGCGCCTAATTCACCCCTCCACTTT

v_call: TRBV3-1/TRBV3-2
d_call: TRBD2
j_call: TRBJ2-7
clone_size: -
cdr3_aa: CASRLAGAYEQYF
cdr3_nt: TGTGCCAGCAGACTAGCGGGAGCCTACGAGCAGTACTTC

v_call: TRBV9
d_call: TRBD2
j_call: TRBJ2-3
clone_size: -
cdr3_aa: CASSVGSSGGGDTQYF
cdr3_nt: TGTGCCAGCAGCGTAGGCTCTTCGGGAGGAGGAGATACGCAGTATTTT